These T cell receptor beta chains were read from a single sample in a study of CD8+ T cells in alopecia areata. Generated by immunoSEQ multiplex PCR, the TCRdb table keeps only in-frame clones and is missing some. Among roughly 150,000 clones listed, roughly 50% were seen once. The input for sequencing was CD8+ T cells sorted from blood, taken at week 4, from a patient treated with tofacitinib. The receptor source for this set is a human donor with alopecia areata. Both conserved end residues are part of each CDR3. The order of the fields is D gene, V gene, J gene, clone size, CDR3 protein, CDR3 DNA. A D gene is named only where the DNA matches it firmly. Part of the rows lack a size; the others show once, few, many or a class for expanded clones.

d_gene: -
v_gene: TRBV5-6
j_gene: TRBJ2-1
abundance: few
CDR3aa: CASSLFDNEQFF
CDR3nt: TGTGCCAGCAGCTTGTTCGACAATGAGCAGTTCTTC

d_gene: -
v_gene: TRBV30
j_gene: TRBJ1-1
abundance: -
CDR3aa: CAWSLNTEAFF
CDR3nt: TGTGCCTGGAGTTTGAACACTGAAGCTTTCTTT

d_gene: -
v_gene: TRBV29-1
j_gene: TRBJ2-3
abundance: -
CDR3aa: CSFLTTWTHSTDTQYF
CDR3nt: TGCAGCTTCCTCACCACCTGGACACATAGCACAGATACGCAGTATTTT

d_gene: -
v_gene: TRBV10-3
j_gene: TRBJ1-2
abundance: few
CDR3aa: CAISVDEDGYTF
CDR3nt: TGTGCCATCAGTGTGGACGAGGATGGCTACACCTTC

d_gene: -
v_gene: TRBV30
j_gene: TRBJ1-4
abundance: -
CDR3aa: CAFWGLGELFF
CDR3nt: TGTGCCTTCTGGGGGCTAGGGGAACTGTTTTTT

d_gene: -
v_gene: TRBV6-5
j_gene: TRBJ2-7
abundance: -
CDR3aa: CASSSGAPVSYEQYF
CDR3nt: TGTGCCAGCAGCTCCGGGGCGCCGGTCTCCTACGAGCAGTACTTC

d_gene: -
v_gene: TRBV7-9
j_gene: TRBJ1-2
abundance: few
CDR3aa: CASRAGSNYGYTF
CDR3nt: TGTGCCTCCCGAGCGGGGTCTAACTATGGCTACACCTTC

d_gene: -
v_gene: TRBV29-1
j_gene: TRBJ2-5
abundance: -
CDR3aa: CSVLRSLWRGRETQYF
CDR3nt: TGCAGCGTCCTGCGGTCCCTCTGGCGGGGTCGAGAGACCCAGTACTTC

d_gene: TRBD2
v_gene: TRBV7-2
j_gene: TRBJ2-3
abundance: few
CDR3aa: CASSVPGLAGGPSTDTQYF
CDR3nt: TGTGCCAGCAGCGTCCCGGGACTAGCGGGGGGGCCTAGCACAGATACGCAGTATTTT

d_gene: -
v_gene: TRBV2
j_gene: TRBJ2-1
abundance: -
CDR3aa: CAGSYERPEQFF
CDR3nt: TGTGCCGGATCCTATGAGCGCCCCGAGCAGTTCTTC

d_gene: -
v_gene: TRBV4-1
j_gene: TRBJ1-1
abundance: few
CDR3aa: CASSAIDRVAEAFF
CDR3nt: TGCGCCAGCAGCGCCATAGACCGGGTCGCTGAAGCTTTCTTT

d_gene: -
v_gene: TRBV29-1
j_gene: TRBJ2-1
abundance: -
CDR3aa: CSVRYNEQFF
CDR3nt: TGCAGCGTCCGGTACAATGAGCAGTTCTTC

d_gene: -
v_gene: TRBV30
j_gene: TRBJ1-2
abundance: -
CDR3aa: CAWSPLANYGYTF
CDR3nt: TGTGCCTGGAGCCCCCTCGCGAACTATGGCTACACCTTC

d_gene: -
v_gene: TRBV11-2
j_gene: TRBJ1-2
abundance: -
CDR3aa: CASSLVPDADGYTF
CDR3nt: TGTGCCAGCAGCTTAGTGCCGGACGCTGATGGCTACACCTTC

d_gene: TRBD2
v_gene: TRBV7-8
j_gene: TRBJ2-1
abundance: few
CDR3aa: CASSPRGLAGPSSYNEQFF
CDR3nt: TGTGCCAGCAGCCCTCGGGGACTAGCGGGCCCGAGCTCCTACAATGAGCAGTTCTTC

d_gene: -
v_gene: TRBV13
j_gene: TRBJ2-1
abundance: -
CDR3aa: CASSFLGSGQYNNEQFF
CDR3nt: TGTGCCAGCAGCTTCCTAGGGTCCGGGCAATACAACAATGAGCAGTTCTTC